Shown below are 20 T cell receptor beta chains from a single sample sequenced in a study of blood T cell repertoires in COVID-19. Sequencing was performed with immunoSEQ multiplex PCR; in TCRdb, only in-frame clones are kept and a portion is missing. The table records about 240,000 clones, 87% of them present only once. Sequencing was carried out using peripheral blood. The source of these receptors is a man in his sixties who had recovered from COVID-19.

CDR3 in amino acids: CASRTGAYEQYF. DNA of the CDR3: TGTGCCAGCAGAACGGGGGCCTACGAGCAGTACTTC. The J gene is TRBJ2-7, the V gene TRBV2; a possible D gene is TRBD2 (6 bases). Germline V CDR1 and CDR2: SNHLY, FYNNEI. Trimming took 6 bases from V and 2 from J, leaving 8 bases between them. The CDR3 is 12 amino acids.

The J gene is TRBJ1-2, the V gene TRBV5-1; 7 nucleotides match TRBD1. The CDR3 consists of 15 residues. Germline CDR1 and CDR2: SGHRS and YFSETQ. The J segment lost 0 bases and the V segment lost 1 base, leaving 3 bases of the junction unmatched. CDR3 coding DNA: TGCGCCAGCAGCTTGACCGGGACAGCTAACTATGGCTACACCTTC. As protein: CASSLTGTANYGYTF.

V is TRBV6-5 and J is TRBJ2-5; TRBD1 agrees at 9 bases. Germline-derived CDR1 and CDR2 are MNHEY and SVGAGI. J gave up 3 bases and V 6 bases, and 5 bases lay outside the gene matches. The CDR3 has 14 amino acids. The CDR3 sequence: CASRGTGRKETQYF. The CDR3 nucleotides read TGTGCCAGCAGAGGGACAGGGAGGAAAGAGACCCAGTACTTC.

CDR3 coding DNA: TGTGCCAGCAGTTACAGCGGGGGGGACGATTCACCCCTCCACTTT. Translated: CASSYSGGDDSPLHF. V usage is TRBV6-5 and J usage is TRBJ1-6, with D perhaps matching TRBD1 (5 bases). This CDR3 is 15 amino acids long. Trimming removed 2 bases at V and 8 bases at J, with 13 bases between. Germline V gives CDR1 MNHEY, CDR2 SVGAGI.

This clone was found once. The chain couples TRBV6-5 to TRBJ2-5; D might be TRBD2 (6 bases). V was shortened by 6 bases and J by 0 bases, with 14 bases between the two germline ends. Germline loops: CDR1 MNHEY, CDR2 SVGAGI. The CDR3 is made up of 15 amino acids. The CDR3 region is CASSRIADHQETQYF. The CDR3 coding sequence is TGTGCCAGCAGCCGTATAGCGGACCACCAAGAGACCCAGTACTTC.

The gene calls are TRBV5-6 and TRBJ2-4; no definite D call. Germline V gene lookup returns CDR1 SGHDT and CDR2 YYEEEE. Trimming left V 0 bases short and J 0 bases short, with 7 bases between. This CDR3 comprises 15 residues. CDR3 coding DNA: TGTGCCAGCAGCTTGGGCCGGTTAGCCAAAAACATTCAGTACTTC. Translation gives CASSLGRLAKNIQYF.

This clone was observed once. J is TRBJ1-6 and V is TRBV5-1, with 8 bases that match TRBD1. With 3 bases clipped from V and 9 bases from J, the junction kept 5 bases outside the gene matches. CDR3 length equals 14 residues. Germline CDR1 reads SGHRS; CDR2 reads YFSETQ. CDR3 in amino acids: CASSWTGPGSPLHF. The CDR3 nucleotides read TGCGCCAGCAGCTGGACAGGGCCCGGTTCACCCCTCCACTTT.

The chain is built from TRBV24-1 and TRBJ2-3, with 7 bases lining up with TRBD2. V lost 5 bases to trimming and J lost 0 bases; unmatched junction nucleotides: 7. The germline CDR1 and CDR2 sequences are KGHDR and SFDVKD. This CDR3 is 16 amino acids long. The CDR3: CATSGGRGSSTDTQYF. In nucleotides, the CDR3 is TGTGCCACCAGTGGAGGGAGGGGATCTAGCACAGATACGCAGTATTTT.

J is TRBJ2-5 and V is TRBV3-1 (or the pseudogene TRBV3-2); D possibly corresponds to TRBD1 (6 bases). The CDR3 covers 14 residues. Trimming shortened V by 3 bases and J by 9 bases, and 17 bases separated the two germline ends. The V gene's germline CDR1 is LGHDT and CDR2 YNNKEL (reference sequence). The CDR3 loop reads CASSHADRNWAQYF. CDR3 nucleotide sequence: TGTGCCAGCAGCCACGCGGACAGAAACTGGGCCCAGTACTTC.

V is TRBV6-1 and J is TRBJ2-6, with D possibly matching TRBD1 (5 bases). In germline, CDR1 is MNHNS, CDR2 SASEGT. With 10 bases removed from V and 2 bases from J, the gap between germline ends came to 12 bases. The CDR3 sequence is 14 residues long. Written as DNA, the CDR3 is TGTGCCACTCCCAGGGCAGCTGGGGCCAACGTCCTGACTTTC. This gives the protein CATPRAAGANVLTF.

The V call is TRBV27, the J call TRBJ2-1; TRBD2 is a possible D gene (6 bases). V was shortened by 2 bases and J by 10 bases, with 21 bases between the two germline ends. The CDR3 runs 16 residues. Germline values: CDR1 MNHEY, CDR2 SMNVEV (reference sequence). The CDR3 nucleotides are TGTGCCAGCAGTTTAGCGTGGAGCGGGTGGGCCCGGGAGCAGTTCTTC. This encodes CASSLAWSGWAREQFF.

The gene calls are TRBV28 and TRBJ1-2, with D maybe TRBD1 (5 bases). The ends were cut back, 7 bases at V and 3 bases at J, with 9 bases in the middle. The CDR3 runs to 12 residues. From germline, CDR1 is MDHEN and CDR2 SYDVKM. The CDR3 is CASMRQYYGYTF. CDR3 sequence (DNA): TGTGCCAGCATGCGACAGTACTATGGCTACACCTTC.

The rearrangement links TRBV6-6 to TRBJ2-2, with 7 positions matching TRBD1. J lost 5 bases, V lost 4 bases, and 7 bases had no gene match. Germline V CDR1 and CDR2: MNHNY, SVGAGI (reference sequence). This CDR3 is 15 amino acids long. Here the CDR3 DNA reads TGTGCCAGCAGTTCTCGACAGGGCGGTACCGGGGAGCTGTTTTTT. Its protein is CASSSRQGGTGELFF.

The V call is TRBV18, the J call TRBJ2-3; the match to TRBD2 covers 10 bases. The trim removed 2 bases at V and 0 bases at J, leaving 17 bases unmatched. The germline V gene encodes CDR1 KGHSH and CDR2 LQKENI. The CDR3 has 21 residues. CDR3 in DNA: TGTGCCAGCTCACCATTTCTAGTAGCGGGGGGCCGAGCTCCTAGCACAGATACGCAGTATTTT. Translating gives CASSPFLVAGGRAPSTDTQYF.

This clone was seen just once. V is TRBV2 and J is TRBJ1-1; D remains ambiguous. The V end was cut by 2 bases, the J end by 0 bases, with 19 bases between. The CDR3 consists of 18 residues. Germline values: CDR1 SNHLY, CDR2 FYNNEI. The CDR3 coding sequence is TGTGCCAGCAGTGAAAGTTTGGCAGCCGGGATTATGAACACTGAAGCTTTCTTT. Translated: CASSESLAAGIMNTEAFF.

The chain couples TRBV12-3 or TRBV12-4 to TRBJ1-1; tentative D call: TRBD1 (5 bases). This CDR3 is built from 13 residues. V lost 7 bases to trimming and J lost 5 bases, with 14 bases between them. Here the CDR3 DNA reads TGTGCCAGCACTGAATGGGGGGGTACTGAAGCTTTCTTT. Its protein product is CASTEWGGTEAFF.

This clone has a single count. The rearrangement uses TRBV2 and TRBJ1-5; 8 bases fit TRBD1. J gave up 4 bases and V 8 bases, and 4 bases lay outside the gene matches. The V gene's germline CDR1 is SNHLY and CDR2 FYNNEI. CDR3 length: 13 residues. CDR3 DNA: TGTGCCAGCCTAGACAGGGGTAATCAGCCCCAGCATTTT. As protein: CASLDRGNQPQHF.

This rearrangement joins TRBV24-1 to TRBJ1-2, with TRBD1 identical over 7 bases. The CDR3 loop spans 13 amino acids. CDR1 is KGHDR and CDR2 is SFDVKD in the germline V gene. V dropped 2 bases and J dropped 9; count of bases not matched to a gene: 5. CDR3 nucleotides: TGTGCCACCAGTGATTGGGACAGATTGAGCTACACCTTC. Its protein product is CATSDWDRLSYTF.

V and J are TRBV5-1 and TRBJ1-2, with 8 bases matching TRBD1. J was trimmed by 6 bases and V by 5 bases; bases with no gene match: 6. The CDR3 consists of 13 residues. Germline CDR1 is SGHRS and CDR2 is YFSETQ. This CDR3 is CASSRQQGDGYTF. CDR3 DNA sequence: TGCGCCAGCAGTCGTCAACAGGGGGATGGCTACACCTTC.

This clone was observed a handful of times. Other DNA sequences in the same sample also yield this CDR3. CDR3 sequence reads: CASSQRGSTDTQYF. The CDR3 region has the DNA TGTGCCAGCAGCCAACGGGGGAGCACAGATACGCAGTATTTT. The V call is TRBV3-1 (or the pseudogene TRBV3-2), the J call TRBJ2-3; D might be TRBD2 (6 bases). The germline gives CDR1 LGHDT, CDR2 YNNKEL (reference sequence). The V gene lost 2 bases and the J gene lost 0 bases, with 6 bases spanning the gap. The CDR3 has 14 amino acids.